Listed below are T cell receptor beta chains from one sample, sequenced in a study of early T cells in non-severe SARS-CoV-2 infection. TCRdb passed the 5' RACE reads through MiXCR, listing each CDR3 protein once. This table has almost 45,000 distinct CDR3 sequences, around 6.1% appearing once. The sequencing sample was made of whole blood. The receptors were sampled from an adult who was a healthcare worker with PCR-confirmed SARS-CoV-2 infection or an uninfected control (not recorded which). Both conserved end residues are part of each CDR3. The D gene is left open where the match is weak. Part of the rows lack a size; the others show once, few, many or a class for expanded clones.

clone size,D gene,J gene,V gene,CDR3 DNA,CDR3 protein
many,NA,TRBJ2-3,TRBV7-9,TGTGCCAGCAGCTTAAGGGACCCCTCCCTGCCAGATACGCAGTATTTT,CASSLRDPSLPDTQYF
many,NA,TRBJ1-3,TRBV15,TGTGCCACCAGCTGGGGGGTCTCTGGAAACACCATATATTTT,CATSWGVSGNTIYF
few,NA,TRBJ2-5,TRBV10-3,TGTGCCATCTCCGATATGGTGAGCGGAAAAGAGACCCAGTACTTC,CAISDMVSGKETQYF
many,NA,TRBJ2-4,TRBV9,TGTGCCAGCAGCCCCCACACCTTAGCCAAAAACATTCAGTACTTC,CASSPHTLAKNIQYF
many,NA,TRBJ2-3,TRBV12-3/TRBV12-4,TGTGCCAGCAGTTTTGCAGATACGCAGTATTTT,CASSFADTQYF
many,NA,TRBJ2-4,TRBV24-1,TGTGCCACCAGTGGGACCGGCGGAGAAGAAAACATTCAGTACTTC,CATSGTGGEENIQYF
many,NA,TRBJ1-4,TRBV10-2,TGCGCCAGCAGGAGGAATGAAGGGAATGAAAAACTGTTTTTT,CASRRNEGNEKLFF
many,NA,TRBJ2-1,TRBV11-2,TGTGCCAGCAGCTTAGACAGGGGTACCTACAATGAGCAGTTCTTC,CASSLDRGTYNEQFF
NA,TRBD2,TRBJ2-7,TRBV20-1,TGCAGTGCTTACACAGCGGGGTTAAGCTCCTACGAGCAGTACTTC,CSAYTAGLSSYEQYF
NA,TRBD1,TRBJ1-2,TRBV20-1,TGCAGTGCTCAGGACAGGGGTGGCAGGAATGGGTATGGCTACACCTTC,CSAQDRGGRNGYGYTF
few,NA,TRBJ2-7,TRBV6-5,TGTGCCAGCAGTTACGGGGGACCCCCGTCCTACGAGCAGTACTTC,CASSYGGPPSYEQYF
NA,NA,TRBJ2-3,TRBV10-1,TGCGCCAGCAGTGAGAGCGGAGCCGGGAAAACAGATACGCAGTATTTT,CASSESGAGKTDTQYF
few,TRBD2,TRBJ2-1,TRBV7-3,TGTGCCAGCAGCCCAACCGGGACTAGCGGGGGGGTCAGTTTGGATGAGCAGTTCTTC,CASSPTGTSGGVSLDEQFF
few,TRBD1,TRBJ2-5,TRBV12-3/TRBV12-4,TGTGCCAGCAGTTTGAGTGTCGGGACAGGGACCATCCAAGAGACCCAGTACTTC,CASSLSVGTGTIQETQYF
many,NA,TRBJ2-7,TRBV20-1,TGCAGTGCTAGAGACACGGGGACCTCATGGAGCTACGAGCAGTACTTC,CSARDTGTSWSYEQYF
NA,NA,TRBJ1-1,TRBV14,TGTGCCAGCACCCTCCTCGCTGAAGCTTTCTTT,CASTLLAEAFF
many,NA,TRBJ1-1,TRBV11-2,TGTGCCAGCAGCTTAAGGAGGATAGGAGGTGAAGCTTTCTTT,CASSLRRIGGEAFF
many,NA,TRBJ1-1,TRBV11-2,TGTGCCAGCAGCCCTTTAACTGAAGCTTTCTTT,CASSPLTEAFF
NA,NA,TRBJ2-1,TRBV12-3/TRBV12-4,TGTGCCAGCAGTTTACGGCAAAGCTACAATGAGCAGTTCTTC,CASSLRQSYNEQFF
many,NA,TRBJ2-5,TRBV5-6,TGTGCCAGCAGCCCACAGGACCACCAAGAGACCCAGTACTTC,CASSPQDHQETQYF
many,NA,TRBJ1-6,TRBV7-8,TGTGCCAGCAGCTCCCCCGAAGGGGTGCCTTCACCCCTCCACTTT,CASSSPEGVPSPLHF
NA,TRBD2,TRBJ2-1,TRBV20-1,TGCAGTGCTACCTCTCTAGCGGAAACTTCCAATGAGCAGTTCTTC,CSATSLAETSNEQFF
many,TRBD2,TRBJ2-5,TRBV7-2,TGTGCCAGCAGCAATAGCGGGGGAGAGACCCAGTACTTC,CASSNSGGETQYF
many,NA,TRBJ2-1,TRBV5-1,TGCGCCAGCAGCTTTTGGGTCGGGTCCTCCTACAATGAGCAGTTCTTC,CASSFWVGSSYNEQFF
many,NA,TRBJ1-1,TRBV11-1,TGTGCCAGCAGCGCGACAGGAACTGAAGCTTTCTTT,CASSATGTEAFF
many,NA,TRBJ1-2,TRBV11-2,TGTGCCAGCAACATCCCGGGACACAGGCGATATGGCTACACCTTC,CASNIPGHRRYGYTF
NA,TRBD2,TRBJ2-2,TRBV11-2,TGTGCCAGCAGCTTAGGACTAGCGGGTTTCACCGGGGAGCTGTTTTTT,CASSLGLAGFTGELFF
many,NA,TRBJ2-3,TRBV19,TGTGCCAGTAAGATATGGTTTTTTAGCACAGATACGCAGTATTTT,CASKIWFFSTDTQYF
many,TRBD1,TRBJ2-2,TRBV20-1,TGCAGTGCTAGAGGATCCGGGACAGCGAACACCGGGGAGCTGTTTTTT,CSARGSGTANTGELFF